This T cell receptor (beta chain) was sequenced for a study of technical replicates of blood from several donors. Sequencing used immunoSEQ multiplex PCR; TCRdb keeps in-frame clones, though not all of them. This sample yields around 80,000 clones, of which 95% to 98% are seen a single time; around 0.15% belongs to the top ten. V was trimmed by 0 bases and J by 0 bases, leaving 12 bases between them. The CDR3 is 17 residues long. Looked up from germline, CDR1 is SGDLS and CDR2 is YYNGEE. The V gene is TRBV9, the J gene TRBJ2-2; perhaps TRBD1 as D (5 bases). Sample: T cells isolated from PBMCs. The sequence was collected from a human donor in good health. For the CDR3, the DNA is TGTGCCAGCAGCGTAGCTACGTTGACAGCGAACACCGGGGAGCTGTTTTTT. This translates into CASSVATLTANTGELFF.